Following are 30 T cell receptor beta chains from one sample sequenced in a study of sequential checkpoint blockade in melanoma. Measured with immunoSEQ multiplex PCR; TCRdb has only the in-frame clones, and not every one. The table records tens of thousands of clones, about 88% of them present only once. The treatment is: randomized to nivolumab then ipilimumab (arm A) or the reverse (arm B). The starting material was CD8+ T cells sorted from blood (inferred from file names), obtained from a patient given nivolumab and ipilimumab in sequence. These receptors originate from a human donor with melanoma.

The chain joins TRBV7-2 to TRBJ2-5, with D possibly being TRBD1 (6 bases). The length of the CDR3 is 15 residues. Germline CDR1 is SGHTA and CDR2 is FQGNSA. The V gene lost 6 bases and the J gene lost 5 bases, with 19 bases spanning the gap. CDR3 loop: CASSSPPPGVETQYF. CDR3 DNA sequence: TGTGCCAGCAGTTCTCCCCCTCCAGGGGTGGAGACCCAGTACTTC.

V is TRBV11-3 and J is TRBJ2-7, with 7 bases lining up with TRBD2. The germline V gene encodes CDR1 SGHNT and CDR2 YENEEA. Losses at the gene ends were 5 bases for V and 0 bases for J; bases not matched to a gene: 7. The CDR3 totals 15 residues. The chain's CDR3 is CASSITSASSYEQYF. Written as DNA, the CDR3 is TGTGCCAGCAGCATCACTAGCGCGAGCTCCTACGAGCAGTACTTC. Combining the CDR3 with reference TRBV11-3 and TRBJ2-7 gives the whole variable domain EAGVVQSPRYKIIEKKQPVAFWCNPISGHNTLYWYLQNLGQGPELLIRYENEEAVDDSQLPKDRFSAERLKGVDSTLKIQPAELGDSAVYLCASSITSASSYEQYFGPGTRLTVT.

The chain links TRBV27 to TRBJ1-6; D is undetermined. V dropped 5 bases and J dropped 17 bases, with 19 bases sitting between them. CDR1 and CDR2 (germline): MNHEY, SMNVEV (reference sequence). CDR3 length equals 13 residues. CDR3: CASSPLTPPAVHF. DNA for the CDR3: TGTGCCAGCAGTCCCCTGACCCCCCCAGCGGTCCACTTT.

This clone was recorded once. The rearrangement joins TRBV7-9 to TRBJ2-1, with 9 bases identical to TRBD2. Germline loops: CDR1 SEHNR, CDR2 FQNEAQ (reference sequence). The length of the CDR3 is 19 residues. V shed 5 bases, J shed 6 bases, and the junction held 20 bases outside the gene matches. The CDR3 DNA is TGTGCCAGCAGCACCACAGAGGCGACTAGCGGACCGGCGGTCAATGAGCAGTTCTTC. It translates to CASSTTEATSGPAVNEQFF.

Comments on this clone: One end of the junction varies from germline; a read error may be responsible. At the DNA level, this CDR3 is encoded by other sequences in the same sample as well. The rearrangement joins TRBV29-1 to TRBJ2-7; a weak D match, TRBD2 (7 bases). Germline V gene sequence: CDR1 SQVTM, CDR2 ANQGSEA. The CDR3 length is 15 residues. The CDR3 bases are TGCAGCGTCGAGGGGGGGGACACACCATCCTACGAACAGTACTTC. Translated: CSVEGGDTPSYEQYF.

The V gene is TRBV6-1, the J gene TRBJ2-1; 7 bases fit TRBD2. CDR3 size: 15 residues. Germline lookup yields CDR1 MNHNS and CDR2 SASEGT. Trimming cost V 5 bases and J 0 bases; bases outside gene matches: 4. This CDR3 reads CASSRGEGSYNEQFF. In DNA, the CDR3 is TGTGCCAGCAGTAGAGGGGAGGGCTCCTACAATGAGCAGTTCTTC.

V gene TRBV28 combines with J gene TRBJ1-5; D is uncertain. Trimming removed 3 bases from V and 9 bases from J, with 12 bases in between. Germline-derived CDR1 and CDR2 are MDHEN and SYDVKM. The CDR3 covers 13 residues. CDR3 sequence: CASSLGSSWPQHF. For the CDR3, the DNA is TGTGCCAGCAGTTTGGGGAGCAGTTGGCCCCAGCATTTT.

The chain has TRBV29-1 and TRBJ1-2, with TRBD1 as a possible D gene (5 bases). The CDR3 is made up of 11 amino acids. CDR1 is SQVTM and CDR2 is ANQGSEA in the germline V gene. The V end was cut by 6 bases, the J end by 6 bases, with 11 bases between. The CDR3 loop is CSVATANGYTF. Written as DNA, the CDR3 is TGCAGCGTAGCGACAGCGAATGGCTACACCTTC.

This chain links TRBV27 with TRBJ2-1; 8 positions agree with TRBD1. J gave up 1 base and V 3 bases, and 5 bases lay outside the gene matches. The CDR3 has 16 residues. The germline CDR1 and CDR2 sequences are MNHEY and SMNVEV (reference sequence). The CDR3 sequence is CASSFRGQRSYNEQFF. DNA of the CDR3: TGTGCCAGCAGTTTCAGGGGGCAAAGGTCCTACAATGAGCAGTTCTTC.

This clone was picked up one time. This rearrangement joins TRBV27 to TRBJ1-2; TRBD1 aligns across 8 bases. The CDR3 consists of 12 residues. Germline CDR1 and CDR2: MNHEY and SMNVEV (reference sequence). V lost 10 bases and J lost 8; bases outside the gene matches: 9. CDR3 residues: CATKQGGEGYTF. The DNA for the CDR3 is TGTGCCACCAAACAGGGGGGGGAGGGCTACACCTTC.

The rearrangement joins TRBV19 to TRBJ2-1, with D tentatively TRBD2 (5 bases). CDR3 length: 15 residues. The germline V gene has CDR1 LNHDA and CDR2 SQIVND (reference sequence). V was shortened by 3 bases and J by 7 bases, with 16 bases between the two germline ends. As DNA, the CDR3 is TGTGCCAGTAGTATGGTCAGCGGAAGAGAGAATGAGCAGTTCTTC. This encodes CASSMVSGRENEQFF.

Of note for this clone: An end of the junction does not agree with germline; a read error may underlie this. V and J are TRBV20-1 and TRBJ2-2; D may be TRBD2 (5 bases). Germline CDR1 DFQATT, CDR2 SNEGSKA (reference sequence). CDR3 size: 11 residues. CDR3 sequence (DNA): TGCAGTGCCTTGGGCACCGGGGAGCTGCTTTTT. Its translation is CSALGTGELLF.

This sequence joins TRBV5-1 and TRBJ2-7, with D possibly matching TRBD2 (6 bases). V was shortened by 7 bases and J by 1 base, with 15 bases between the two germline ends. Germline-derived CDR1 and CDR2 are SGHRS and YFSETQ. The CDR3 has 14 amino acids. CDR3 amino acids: CASGSGGTSYEQYF. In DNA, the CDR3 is TGCGCCAGCGGGAGTGGCGGGACGTCCTACGAGCAGTACTTC.

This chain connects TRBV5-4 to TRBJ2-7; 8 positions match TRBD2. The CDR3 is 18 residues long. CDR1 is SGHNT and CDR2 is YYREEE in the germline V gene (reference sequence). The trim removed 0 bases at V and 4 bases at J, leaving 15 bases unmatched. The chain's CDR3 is CASSLADGWTGGPYEQYF. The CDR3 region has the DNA TGTGCCAGCAGCTTGGCGGACGGGTGGACGGGAGGGCCTTACGAGCAGTACTTC.

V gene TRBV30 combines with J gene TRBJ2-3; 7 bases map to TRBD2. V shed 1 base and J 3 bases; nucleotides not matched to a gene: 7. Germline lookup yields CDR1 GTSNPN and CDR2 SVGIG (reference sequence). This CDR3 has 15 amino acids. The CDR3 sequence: CAWSGPAGSTDTQYF. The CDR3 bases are TGTGCCTGGAGTGGGCCAGCGGGAAGTACAGATACGCAGTATTTT.

In DNA, the CDR3 is TGTGCCAGCACCCCCATGACCGGGGGAGAGGGCTACAATGAGCAGTTCTTC. Translated: CASTPMTGGEGYNEQFF. The chain joins TRBV27 to TRBJ2-1; D is perhaps TRBD2 (6 bases). The length of the CDR3 is 17 residues. Germline V lookup: CDR1 MNHEY, CDR2 SMNVEV (reference sequence). Trimming removed 7 bases at V and 3 bases at J, with 22 bases between.

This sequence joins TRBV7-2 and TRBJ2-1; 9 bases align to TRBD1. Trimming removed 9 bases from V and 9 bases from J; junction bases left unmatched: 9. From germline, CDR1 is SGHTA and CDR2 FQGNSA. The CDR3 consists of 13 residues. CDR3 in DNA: TGTGCCAGTTGGGTGACAGGGGGTCGTGAGCAGTTCTTC. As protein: CASWVTGGREQFF.

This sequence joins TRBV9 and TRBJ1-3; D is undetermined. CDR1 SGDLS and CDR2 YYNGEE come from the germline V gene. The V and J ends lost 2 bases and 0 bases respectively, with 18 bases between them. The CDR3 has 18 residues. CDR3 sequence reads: CASSVTVGIPNSGNTIYF. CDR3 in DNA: TGTGCCAGCAGCGTTACAGTAGGCATACCCAACTCTGGAAACACCATATATTTT.

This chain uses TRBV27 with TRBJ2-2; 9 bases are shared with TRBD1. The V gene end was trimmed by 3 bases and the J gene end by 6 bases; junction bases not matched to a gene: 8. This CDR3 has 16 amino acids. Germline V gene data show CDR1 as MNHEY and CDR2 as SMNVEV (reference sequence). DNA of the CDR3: TGTGCCAGCAGTTTGGAGACAGGGGGTCTGGCCGGGGAGCTGTTTTTT. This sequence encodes CASSLETGGLAGELFF.

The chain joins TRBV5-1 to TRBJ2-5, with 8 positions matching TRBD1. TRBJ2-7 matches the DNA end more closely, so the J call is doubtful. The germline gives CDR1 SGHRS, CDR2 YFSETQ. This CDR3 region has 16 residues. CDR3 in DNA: TGCGCCAGCAACGTAGGGCTAGGGACAGGACAATACGAGCAGTACTTC. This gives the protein CASNVGLGTGQYEQYF.

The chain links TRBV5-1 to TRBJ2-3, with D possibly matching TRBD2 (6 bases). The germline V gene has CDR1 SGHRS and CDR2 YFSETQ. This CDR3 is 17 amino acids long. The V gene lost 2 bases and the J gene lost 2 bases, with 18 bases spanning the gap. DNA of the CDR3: TGCGCCAGCAGCTTAGGCGGAGGGCTCTGGGTCACAGATACGCAGTATTTT. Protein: CASSLGGGLWVTDTQYF.

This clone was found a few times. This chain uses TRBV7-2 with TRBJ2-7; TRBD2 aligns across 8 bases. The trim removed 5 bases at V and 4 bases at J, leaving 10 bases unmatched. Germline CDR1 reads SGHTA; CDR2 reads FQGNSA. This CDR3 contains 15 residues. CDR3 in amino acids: CASSETSERMYEQYF. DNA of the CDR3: TGTGCCAGCAGCGAGACTAGCGAGAGGATGTACGAGCAGTACTTC.

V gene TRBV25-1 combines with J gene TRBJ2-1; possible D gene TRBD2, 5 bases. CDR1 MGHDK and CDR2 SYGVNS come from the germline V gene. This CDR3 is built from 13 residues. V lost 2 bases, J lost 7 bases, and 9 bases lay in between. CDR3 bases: TGTGCCAGCAGTGAAACGGGGTCTAATGAGCAGTTCTTC. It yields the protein CASSETGSNEQFF.

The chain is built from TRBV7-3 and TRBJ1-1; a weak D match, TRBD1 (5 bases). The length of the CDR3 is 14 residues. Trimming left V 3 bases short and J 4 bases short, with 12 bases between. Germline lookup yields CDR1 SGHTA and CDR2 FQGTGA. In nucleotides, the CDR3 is TGTGCCAGCAGCTTGGGGGTCGGGGGCACTGAAGCTTTCTTT. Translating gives CASSLGVGGTEAFF.

This chain's CDR3 is CASSPGQGAYEQYF. For the CDR3, the DNA is TGTGCCAGCAGCCCAGGACAGGGCGCGTACGAGCAGTACTTC. The genes are TRBV5-4 and TRBJ2-7; 8 bases map to TRBD1. This CDR3 region has 14 residues. Germline CDR1 is SGHNT and CDR2 is YYREEE (reference sequence). V was pared by 4 bases and J by 4 bases, with 7 bases of the junction left unmatched.

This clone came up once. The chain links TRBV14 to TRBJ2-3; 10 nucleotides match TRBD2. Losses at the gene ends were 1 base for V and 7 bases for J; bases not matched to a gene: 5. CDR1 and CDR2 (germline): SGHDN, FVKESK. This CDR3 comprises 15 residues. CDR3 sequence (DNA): TGTGCCAGCAGCCAAGCTCTAGCGGGAGTATATACGCAGTATTTT. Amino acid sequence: CASSQALAGVYTQYF.

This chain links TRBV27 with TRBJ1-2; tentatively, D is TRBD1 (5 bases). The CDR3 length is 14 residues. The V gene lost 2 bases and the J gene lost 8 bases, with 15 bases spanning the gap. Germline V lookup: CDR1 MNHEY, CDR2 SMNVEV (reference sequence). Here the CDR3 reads CASSLAGTGWGYTF. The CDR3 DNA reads TGTGCCAGCAGTTTAGCGGGGACGGGTTGGGGCTACACCTTC.

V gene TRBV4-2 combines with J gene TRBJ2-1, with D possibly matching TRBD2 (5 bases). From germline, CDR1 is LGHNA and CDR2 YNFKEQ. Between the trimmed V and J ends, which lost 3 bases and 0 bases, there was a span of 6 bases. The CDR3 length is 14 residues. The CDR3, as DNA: TGTGCCAGCAGCCAGAGGGCCTCCTACAATGAGCAGTTCTTC. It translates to CASSQRASYNEQFF.

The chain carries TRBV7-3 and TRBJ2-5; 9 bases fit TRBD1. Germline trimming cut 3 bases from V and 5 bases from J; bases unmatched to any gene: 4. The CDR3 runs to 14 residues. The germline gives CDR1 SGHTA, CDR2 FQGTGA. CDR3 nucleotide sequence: TGTGCCAGCAGCTTGACAGGGGGTTGGGAGACCCAGTACTTC. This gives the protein CASSLTGGWETQYF.

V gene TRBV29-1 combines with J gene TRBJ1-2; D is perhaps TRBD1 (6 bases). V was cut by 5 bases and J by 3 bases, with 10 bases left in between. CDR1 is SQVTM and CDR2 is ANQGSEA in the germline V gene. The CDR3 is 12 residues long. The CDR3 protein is CSVFSGDYGYTF. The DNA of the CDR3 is TGCAGCGTTTTTTCAGGGGACTATGGCTACACCTTC.